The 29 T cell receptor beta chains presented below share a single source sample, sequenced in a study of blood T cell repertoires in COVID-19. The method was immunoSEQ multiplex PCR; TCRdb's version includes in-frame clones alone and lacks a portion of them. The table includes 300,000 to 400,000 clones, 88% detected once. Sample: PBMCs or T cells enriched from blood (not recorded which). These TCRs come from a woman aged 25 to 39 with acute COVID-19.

The CDR3 spells CAWSPGVGEQYF. CDR3 sequence (DNA): TGTGCCTGGAGTCCGGGAGTGGGAGAGCAGTACTTC. The chain links TRBV30 to TRBJ2-7, with D maybe TRBD2 (6 bases). The CDR3 is made up of 12 amino acids. The V end was cut by 2 bases, the J end by 7 bases, with 12 bases between. Germline-derived CDR1 and CDR2 are GTSNPN and SVGIG (reference sequence).

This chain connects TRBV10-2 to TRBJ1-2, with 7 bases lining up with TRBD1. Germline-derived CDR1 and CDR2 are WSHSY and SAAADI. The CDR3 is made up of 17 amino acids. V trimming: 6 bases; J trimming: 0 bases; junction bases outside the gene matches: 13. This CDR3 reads CASRGPDPGQPNYGYTF. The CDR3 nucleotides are TGCGCCAGCAGAGGTCCGGATCCGGGACAGCCTAACTATGGCTACACCTTC.

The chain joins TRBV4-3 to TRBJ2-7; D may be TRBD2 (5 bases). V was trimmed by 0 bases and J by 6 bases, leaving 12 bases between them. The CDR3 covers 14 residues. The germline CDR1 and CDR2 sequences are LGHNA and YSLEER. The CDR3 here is CASSQDHGVSEQYF. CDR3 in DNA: TGCGCCAGCAGCCAAGACCACGGGGTCTCCGAGCAGTACTTC.

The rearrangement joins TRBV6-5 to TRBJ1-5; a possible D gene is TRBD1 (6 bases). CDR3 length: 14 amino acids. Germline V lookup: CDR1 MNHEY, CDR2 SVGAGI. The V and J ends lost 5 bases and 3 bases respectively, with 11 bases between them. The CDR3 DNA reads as TGTGCCAGCAGTCGCAGGGGAGCCAATCAGCCCCAGCATTTT. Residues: CASSRRGANQPQHF.

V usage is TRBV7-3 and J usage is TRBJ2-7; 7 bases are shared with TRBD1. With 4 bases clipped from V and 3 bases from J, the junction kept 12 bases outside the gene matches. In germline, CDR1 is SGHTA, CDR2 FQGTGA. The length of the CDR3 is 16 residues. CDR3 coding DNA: TGTGCCAGCAGCTACAAGAGGGGGCGAAAGAACTACGAGCAGTACTTC. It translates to CASSYKRGRKNYEQYF.

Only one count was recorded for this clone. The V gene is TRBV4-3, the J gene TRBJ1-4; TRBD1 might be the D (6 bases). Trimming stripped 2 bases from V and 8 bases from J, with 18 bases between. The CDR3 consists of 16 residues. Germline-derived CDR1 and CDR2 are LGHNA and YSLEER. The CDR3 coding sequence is TGCGCCAGCAGCCAACATCCATGGGACATTTCCGAAAAACTGTTTTTT. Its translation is CASSQHPWDISEKLFF.

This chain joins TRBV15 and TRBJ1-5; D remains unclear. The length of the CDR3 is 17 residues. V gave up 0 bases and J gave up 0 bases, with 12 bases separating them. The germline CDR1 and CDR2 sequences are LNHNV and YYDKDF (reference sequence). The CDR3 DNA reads TGTGCCACCAGCAGAGATAGCGGGTCTAATAGCAATCAGCCCCAGCATTTT. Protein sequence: CATSRDSGSNSNQPQHF. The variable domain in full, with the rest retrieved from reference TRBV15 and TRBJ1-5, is DAMVIQNPRYQVTQFGKPVTLSCSQTLNHNVMYWYQQKSSQAPKLLFHYYDKDFNNEADTPDNFQSRRPNTSFCFLDIRSPGLGDTAMYLCATSRDSGSNSNQPQHFGDGTRLSIL.

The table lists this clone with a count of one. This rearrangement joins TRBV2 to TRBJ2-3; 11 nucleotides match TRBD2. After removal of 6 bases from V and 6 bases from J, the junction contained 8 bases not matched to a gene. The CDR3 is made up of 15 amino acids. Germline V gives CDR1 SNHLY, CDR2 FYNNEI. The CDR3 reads CASRLAGAPPDTQYF. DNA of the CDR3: TGTGCCAGCAGACTAGCGGGGGCACCACCCGATACGCAGTATTTT.

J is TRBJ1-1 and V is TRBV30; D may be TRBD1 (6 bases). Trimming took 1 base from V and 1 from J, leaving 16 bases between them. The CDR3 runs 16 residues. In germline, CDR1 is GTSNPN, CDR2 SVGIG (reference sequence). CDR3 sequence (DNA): TGTGCCTGGAGTGGCCCCAGGGGATTCGAGAACACTGAAGCTTTCTTT. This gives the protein CAWSGPRGFENTEAFF.

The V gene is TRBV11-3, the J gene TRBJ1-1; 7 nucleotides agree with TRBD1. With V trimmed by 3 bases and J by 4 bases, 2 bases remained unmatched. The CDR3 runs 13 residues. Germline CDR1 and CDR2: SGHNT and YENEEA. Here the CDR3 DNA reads TGTGCCAGCAGCTTTTACAGGGGCACTGAAGCTTTCTTT. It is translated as CASSFYRGTEAFF.

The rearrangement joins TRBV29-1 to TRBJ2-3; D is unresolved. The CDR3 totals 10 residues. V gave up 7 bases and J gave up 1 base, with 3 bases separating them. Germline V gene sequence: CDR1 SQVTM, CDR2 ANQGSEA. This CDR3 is CSAGTDTQYF. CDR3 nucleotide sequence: TGCAGCGCCGGCACAGATACGCAGTATTTT.

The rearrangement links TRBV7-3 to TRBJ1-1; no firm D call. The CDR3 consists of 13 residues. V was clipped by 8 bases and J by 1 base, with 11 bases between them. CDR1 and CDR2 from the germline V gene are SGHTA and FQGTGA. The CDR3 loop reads CASGPGGNTEAFF. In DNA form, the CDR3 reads TGTGCCAGCGGCCCGGGAGGGAACACTGAAGCTTTCTTT. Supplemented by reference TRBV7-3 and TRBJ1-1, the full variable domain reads GAGVSQTPSNKVTEKGKYVELRCDPISGHTALYWYRQSLGQGPEFLIYFQGTGAADDSGLPNDRFFAVRPEGSVSTLKIQRTERGDSAVYLCASGPGGNTEAFFGQGTRLTVV.

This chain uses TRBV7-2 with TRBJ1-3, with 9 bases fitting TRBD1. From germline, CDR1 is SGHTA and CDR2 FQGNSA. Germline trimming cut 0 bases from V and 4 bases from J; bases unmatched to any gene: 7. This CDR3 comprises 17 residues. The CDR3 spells CASSLAGTGLTGNTIYF. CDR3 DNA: TGTGCCAGCAGCTTAGCCGGGACAGGGTTAACCGGAAACACCATATATTTT.

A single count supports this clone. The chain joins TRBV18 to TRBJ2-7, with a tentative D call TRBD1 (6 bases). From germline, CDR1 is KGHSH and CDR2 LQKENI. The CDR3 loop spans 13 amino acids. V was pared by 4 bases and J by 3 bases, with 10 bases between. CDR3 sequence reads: CASSLQGSYEQYF. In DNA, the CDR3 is TGTGCCAGCTCACTACAGGGCAGCTACGAGCAGTACTTC.

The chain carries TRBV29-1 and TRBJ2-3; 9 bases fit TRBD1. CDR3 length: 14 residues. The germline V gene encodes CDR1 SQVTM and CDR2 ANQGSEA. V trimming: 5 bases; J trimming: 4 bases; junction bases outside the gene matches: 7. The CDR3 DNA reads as TGCAGCGTTTTGAGACAGGGGGGATCAGATACGCAGTATTTT. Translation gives CSVLRQGGSDTQYF.

The CDR3 is CASSMDRGVTYEQYF. In DNA form, the CDR3 reads TGTGCCAGCAGCATGGACAGGGGCGTTACCTACGAGCAGTACTTC. The chain combines TRBV5-6 with TRBJ2-7, with 9 bases identical to TRBD1. V trimming: 4 bases; J trimming: 2 bases; junction bases outside the gene matches: 7. The germline gives CDR1 SGHDT, CDR2 YYEEEE. This CDR3 region has 15 residues. The full variable domain, in which reference TRBV5-6 and TRBJ2-7 provide the parts outside the CDR3, is DAGVTQSPTHLIKTRGQQVTLRCSPKSGHDTVSWYQQALGQGPQFIFQYYEEEERQRGNFPDRFSGHQFPNYSSELNVNALLLGDSALYLCASSMDRGVTYEQYFGPGTRLTVT.

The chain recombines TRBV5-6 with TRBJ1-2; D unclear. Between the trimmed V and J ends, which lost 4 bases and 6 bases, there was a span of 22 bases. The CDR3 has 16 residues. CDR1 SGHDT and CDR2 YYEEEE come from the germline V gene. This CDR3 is CASSGGLDFFTDGYTF. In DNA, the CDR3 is TGTGCCAGCAGCGGAGGGTTGGACTTTTTTACAGATGGCTACACCTTC.

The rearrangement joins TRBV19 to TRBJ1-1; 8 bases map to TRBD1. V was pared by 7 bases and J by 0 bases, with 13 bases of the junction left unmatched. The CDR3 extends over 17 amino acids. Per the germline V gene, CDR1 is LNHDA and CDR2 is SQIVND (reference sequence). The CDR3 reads CASNPRGAGGLNTEAFF. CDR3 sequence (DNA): TGTGCCAGTAACCCCCGCGGGGCAGGGGGCTTGAACACTGAAGCTTTCTTT.

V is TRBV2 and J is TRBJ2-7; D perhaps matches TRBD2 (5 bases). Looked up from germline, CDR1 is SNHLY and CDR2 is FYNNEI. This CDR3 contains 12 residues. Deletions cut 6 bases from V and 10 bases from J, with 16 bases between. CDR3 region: CASRDLTRSQYF. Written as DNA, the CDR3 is TGTGCCAGCAGAGACTTAACTAGGTCCCAGTACTTC.

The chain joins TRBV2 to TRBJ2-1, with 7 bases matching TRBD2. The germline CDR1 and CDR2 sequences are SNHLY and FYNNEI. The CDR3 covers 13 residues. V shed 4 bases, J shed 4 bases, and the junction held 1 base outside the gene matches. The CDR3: CASSAGGYNEQFF. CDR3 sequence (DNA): TGTGCCAGCAGTGCGGGGGGTTACAATGAGCAGTTCTTC.

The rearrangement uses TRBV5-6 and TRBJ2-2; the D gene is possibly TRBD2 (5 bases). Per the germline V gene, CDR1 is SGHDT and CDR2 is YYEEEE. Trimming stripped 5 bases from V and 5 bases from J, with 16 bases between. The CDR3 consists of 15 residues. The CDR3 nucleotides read TGTGCCAGCAGTCGACCCGGGGATTGGACCGGGGAGCTGTTTTTT. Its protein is CASSRPGDWTGELFF.

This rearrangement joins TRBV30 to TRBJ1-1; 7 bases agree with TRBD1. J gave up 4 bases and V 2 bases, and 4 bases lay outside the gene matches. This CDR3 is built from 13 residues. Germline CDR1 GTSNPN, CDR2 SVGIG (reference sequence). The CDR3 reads CAWSTGVGTEAFF. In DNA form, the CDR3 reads TGTGCCTGGAGTACAGGGGTGGGCACTGAAGCTTTCTTT.

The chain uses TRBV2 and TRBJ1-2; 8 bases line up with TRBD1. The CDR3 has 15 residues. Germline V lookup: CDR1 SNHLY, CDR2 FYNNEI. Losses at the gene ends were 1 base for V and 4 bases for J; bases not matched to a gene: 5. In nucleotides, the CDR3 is TGTGCCAGCAGTGAAGGTTCAGGGGGCTTCTATGGCTACACCTTC. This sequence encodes CASSEGSGGFYGYTF.

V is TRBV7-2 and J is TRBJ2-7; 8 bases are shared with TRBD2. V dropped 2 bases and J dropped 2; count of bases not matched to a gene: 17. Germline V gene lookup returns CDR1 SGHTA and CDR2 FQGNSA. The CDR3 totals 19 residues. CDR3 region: CASSLSVVSSGGYTYEQYF. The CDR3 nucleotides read TGTGCCAGCAGCTTATCGGTGGTTTCGAGCGGGGGTTATACCTACGAGCAGTACTTC.

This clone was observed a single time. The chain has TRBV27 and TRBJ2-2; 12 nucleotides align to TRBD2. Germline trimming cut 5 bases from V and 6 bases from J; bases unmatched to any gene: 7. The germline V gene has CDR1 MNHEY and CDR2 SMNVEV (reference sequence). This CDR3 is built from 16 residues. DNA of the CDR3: TGTGCCAGCAGTAGCCTAGCGGGGGGGTTCCCCGGGGAGCTGTTTTTT. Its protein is CASSSLAGGFPGELFF.

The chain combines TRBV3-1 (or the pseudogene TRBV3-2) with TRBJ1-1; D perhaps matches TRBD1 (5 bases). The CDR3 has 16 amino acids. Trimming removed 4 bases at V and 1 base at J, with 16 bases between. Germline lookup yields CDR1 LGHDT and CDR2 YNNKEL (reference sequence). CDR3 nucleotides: TGTGCCAGCAGCCTAAGGACCGCAGGGTCGAACACTGAAGCTTTCTTT. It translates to CASSLRTAGSNTEAFF.

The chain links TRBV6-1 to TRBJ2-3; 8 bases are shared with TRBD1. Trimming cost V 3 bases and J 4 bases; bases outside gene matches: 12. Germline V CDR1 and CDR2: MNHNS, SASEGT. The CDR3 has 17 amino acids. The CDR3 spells CASSEGRDRFLPDTQYF. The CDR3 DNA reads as TGTGCCAGCAGTGAGGGCCGGGACAGGTTTCTCCCAGATACGCAGTATTTT.

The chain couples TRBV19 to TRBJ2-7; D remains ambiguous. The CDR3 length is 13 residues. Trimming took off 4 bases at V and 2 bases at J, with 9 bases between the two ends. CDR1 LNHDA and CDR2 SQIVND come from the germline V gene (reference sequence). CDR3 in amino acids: CASSKTFPYEQYF. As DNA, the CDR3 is TGTGCCAGTAGTAAGACATTTCCCTACGAGCAGTACTTC. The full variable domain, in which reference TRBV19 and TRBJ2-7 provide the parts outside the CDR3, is DGGITQSPKYLFRKEGQNVTLSCEQNLNHDAMYWYRQDPGQGLRLIYYSQIVNDFQKGDIAEGYSVSREKKESFPLTVTSAQKNPTAFYLCASSKTFPYEQYFGPGTRLTVT.

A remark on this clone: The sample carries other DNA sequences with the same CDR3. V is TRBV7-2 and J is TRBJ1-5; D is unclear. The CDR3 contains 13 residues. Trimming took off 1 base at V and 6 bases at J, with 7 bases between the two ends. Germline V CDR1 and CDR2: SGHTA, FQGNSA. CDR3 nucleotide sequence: TGTGCCAGCAGCTTAGTTGTCGGTCAGCCCCAGCATTTT. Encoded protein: CASSLVVGQPQHF.